The 24 T cell receptor beta chains below were found in one sample sequenced in a study of blood T cells in healthy people across ages. Using a J-beta primer mix together with a sample-barcoded 5' primer, a second PCR was run for 7 to 11 cycles. One entry per CDR3 protein, called by TCRdb with MiXCR from the 5' RACE reads. The profile shows about 620,000 distinct CDR3 sequences, more than 45% of them singletons. The sample taken for sequencing was blood. Every receptor here comes from a woman older than 75 in good health.

The chain employs TRBV27 and TRBJ1-6; 8 nucleotides align to TRBD1. The V gene's germline CDR1 is MNHEY and CDR2 SMNVEV (reference sequence). The CDR3 loop spans 17 amino acids. J was trimmed by 0 bases and V by 5 bases; bases with no gene match: 6. CDR3 in DNA: TGTGCCAGCAGTGGCCGACAGGGGAGCTCCTATAATTCACCCCTCCACTTT. Translation: CASSGRQGSSYNSPLHF.

V usage is TRBV30 and J usage is TRBJ2-3; D may be TRBD2 (5 bases). With 2 bases removed from V and 6 bases from J, the gap between germline ends came to 12 bases. The V gene's germline CDR1 is GTSNPN and CDR2 SVGIG (reference sequence). CDR3 size: 13 residues. CDR3 sequence reads: CAWSLRGGDTQYF. As DNA, the CDR3 is TGTGCCTGGAGTCTTCGGGGTGGGGATACGCAGTATTTT.

The chain uses TRBV5-5 and TRBJ1-2, with D unclear. The V end was cut by 4 bases, the J end by 4 bases, with 14 bases between. Germline V gene sequence: CDR1 SGHKS, CDR2 YYEKEE (reference sequence). The CDR3 is 14 residues long. The CDR3 loop reads CASSVPLSPYGYTF. The CDR3 nucleotides are TGTGCCAGCAGCGTGCCACTCAGCCCCTATGGCTACACCTTC.

This chain joins TRBV28 and TRBJ2-4, with D unresolved. This CDR3 region has 15 residues. CDR1 is MDHEN, CDR2 SYDVKM, per germline. V gave up 6 bases and J gave up 0 bases, with 12 bases separating them. The CDR3, as DNA: TGTGCCAGCAGCCGGTGGAAACTAGCCAAAAACATTCAGTACTTC. Encoded protein: CASSRWKLAKNIQYF.

The rearrangement joins TRBV19 to TRBJ1-1, with TRBD1 matching over 7 bases. The CDR3 is 14 amino acids. Germline lookup yields CDR1 LNHDA and CDR2 SQIVND (reference sequence). J lost 3 bases, V lost 5 bases, and 6 bases had no gene match. The CDR3 DNA reads as TGTGCCAGTAGTCGAGACAGGGCTGACACTGAAGCTTTCTTT. It is translated as CASSRDRADTEAFF.

This clonotype was seen at least ten times. The chain recombines TRBV20-1 with TRBJ2-5; D assignment may be TRBD1 or TRBD2 (5 bases each). V was trimmed by 3 bases and J by 4 bases, leaving 15 bases between them. This CDR3 has 14 residues. In germline, CDR1 is DFQATT, CDR2 SNEGSKA (reference sequence). This CDR3 reads CSASEGTLRETQYF. The CDR3 nucleotides read TGCAGTGCTAGCGAGGGGACGCTGCGAGAGACCCAGTACTTC.

In the case of this clonotype: A much larger clonotype is one base distant, so this may be a read error. The chain carries TRBV2 and TRBJ2-1; 9 bases map to TRBD1. CDR3 length equals 15 residues. The germline V gene has CDR1 SNHLY and CDR2 FYNNEI. The CDR3 here is CASRAGQGPYNGQFF. The CDR3 nucleotides are TGTGCCAGCAGGGCGGGACAGGGCCCCTACAATGGGCAGTTCTTC.

This clonotype has ten or more counts. V gene TRBV7-3 combines with J gene TRBJ2-1; TRBD2 agrees at 10 bases. V trimming: 5 bases; J trimming: 7 bases; junction bases outside the gene matches: 5. CDR1 SGHTA and CDR2 FQGTGA come from the germline V gene. CDR3 length equals 14 residues. CDR3 DNA: TGTGCCAGCAGCCAAGCTAGCGGGGGTAATGAGCAGTTCTTC. As protein: CASSQASGGNEQFF.

This clonotype has at least ten counts. This may be a read error: a much more frequent sequence differs by one nucleotide. The V gene is TRBV6-5, the J gene TRBJ1-6; D is unresolved. Trimming took 6 bases from V and 3 from J, leaving 12 bases between them. Germline CDR1 is MNHEY and CDR2 is SVGAGI. This CDR3 region has 15 residues. The CDR3 DNA sequence: TGTGCCAGCAGACCTATTGTAATCTATAATTCACCCCTCCACTTT. The encoded protein is CASRPIVIYNSPLHF.

The chain uses TRBV5-1 and TRBJ2-7; TRBD1 is a possible D gene (5 bases). Trimming took 5 bases from V and 6 from J, leaving 18 bases between them. There are 14 residues in the CDR3. Per the germline V gene, CDR1 is SGHRS and CDR2 is YFSETQ. CDR3 nucleotides: TGCGCCAGCAGAACCCTGCAGGGTCGAACCGAGCAGTACTTC. Its protein product is CASRTLQGRTEQYF. Based on the CDR3 plus reference TRBV5-1 and TRBJ2-7, the full variable domain is KAGVTQTPRYLIKTRGQQVTLSCSPISGHRSVSWYQQTPGQGLQFLFEYFSETQRNKGNFPGRFSGRQFSNSRSEMNVSTLELGDSALYLCASRTLQGRTEQYFGPGTRLTVT.

The rearrangement links TRBV10-3 to TRBJ2-3; no reliable D call. This CDR3 region has 14 residues. CDR1 is ENHRY, CDR2 SYGVKD, per germline. With 2 bases removed from V and 3 bases from J, the gap between germline ends came to 9 bases. The CDR3 region has the DNA TGTGCCATCAGTGAGGGCAGTTTTACAGATACGCAGTATTTT. As protein: CAISEGSFTDTQYF.

This clonotype was seen ten or more times. The V and J genes are TRBV10-3 and TRBJ2-3; perhaps TRBD1 as D (5 bases). Germline CDR1 and CDR2: ENHRY and SYGVKD. This CDR3 has 16 amino acids. Trimming removed 6 bases from V and 0 bases from J, with 16 bases in between. The CDR3 DNA sequence: TGTGCCATCAGAAGATTTGGGGCCGCTAGCACAGATACGCAGTATTTT. This sequence encodes CAIRRFGAASTDTQYF.

At least ten counts were recorded for this clonotype. The CDR3 DNA reads TGTGCCAGCAGTTTATGGGGCTCAGACGGTAGGAAGACCCAGTACTTC. Protein: CASSLWGSDGRKTQYF. The chain combines TRBV28 with TRBJ2-5; D not resolved. The CDR3 is 16 residues long. Per the germline V gene, CDR1 is MDHEN and CDR2 is SYDVKM. The V and J ends lost 0 bases and 6 bases respectively, with 17 bases between them.

The J gene is TRBJ2-5, the V gene TRBV7-9, with a tentative D call TRBD2 (6 bases). The germline V gene encodes CDR1 SEHNR and CDR2 FQNEAQ (reference sequence). Trimming took off 5 bases at V and 5 bases at J, with 18 bases between the two ends. The CDR3 extends over 15 amino acids. The CDR3 nucleotides are TGTGCCAGCAGCCGAGGGTCGACAAGCGGGGAGACCCAGTACTTC. It translates to CASSRGSTSGETQYF.

The chain combines TRBV20-1 with TRBJ2-7, with a possible D match to TRBD2 (5 bases). Germline CDR1 DFQATT, CDR2 SNEGSKA (reference sequence). The CDR3 is 14 residues long. V shed 8 bases and J shed 1 base, with 18 bases lying between them. The CDR3 sequence is CSQVAQRLSYEQYF. In DNA form, the CDR3 reads TGCAGTCAAGTCGCCCAGCGGCTTTCCTACGAGCAGTACTTC.

The chain has TRBV4-1 and TRBJ1-1; D is uncertain. Germline loops: CDR1 MGHRA, CDR2 YSYEKL. The CDR3 has 12 residues. Trimming took off 6 bases at V and 0 bases at J, with 5 bases between the two ends. The CDR3 sequence is CASRSLNTEAFF. As DNA, the CDR3 is TGCGCCAGCAGAAGCCTGAACACTGAAGCTTTCTTT.

About this clonotype: One end of the junction varies from germline; a read error may be responsible. In nucleotides, the CDR3 is TGTGCCAGCAGCTTATCGCGCGCCGAAGAGACCCGGTACTTC. Its translation is CASSLSRAEETRYF. The chain recombines TRBV7-2 with TRBJ2-5; D is ambiguous. This CDR3 region has 14 residues. Germline lookup yields CDR1 SGHTA and CDR2 FQGNSA.

V gene TRBV7-9 combines with J gene TRBJ2-3; TRBD1 matches 9 bases. The germline V gene has CDR1 SEHNR and CDR2 FQNEAQ (reference sequence). This CDR3 spans 11 amino acids. V lost 6 bases to trimming and J lost 14 bases; unmatched junction nucleotides: 6. The CDR3 DNA follows: TGTGCCAGCAGAACGGACAGGGGTGTGTATTTT. Its protein product is CASRTDRGVYF.

Turning to this clonotype: One end of the junction varies from germline; a read error may be responsible. The V call is TRBV7-2, the J call TRBJ2-3; TRBD2 matches 7 bases. The CDR3 is 15 residues long. Germline-derived CDR1 and CDR2 are SGHTA and FQGNSA. CDR3 in amino acids: CACSRSGVWTDTQYF. The CDR3 bases are TGTGCCTGCAGCCGAAGCGGGGTGTGGACAGATACGCAGTATTTT. The variable domain in full, with the rest retrieved from reference TRBV7-2 and TRBJ2-3, is GAGVSQSPSNKVTEKGKDVELRCDPISGHTALYWYRQSLGQGLEFLIYFQGNSAPDKSGLPSDRFSAERTGGSVSTLTIQRTQQEDSAVYLCACSRSGVWTDTQYFGPGTRLTVL.

This clonotype was seen more than once but under ten times. The V call is TRBV12-3 or TRBV12-4, the J call TRBJ1-2; D remains unclear. Between the trimmed V and J ends, which lost 7 bases and 0 bases, there was a span of 24 bases. CDR3 size: 18 residues. The CDR3 DNA sequence: TGTGCCAGCACCCCCTCTAGGACCTTCAGGCCCACTAACTATGGCTACACCTTC. As protein: CASTPSRTFRPTNYGYTF.

This clonotype was observed many times. The chain recombines TRBV20-1 with TRBJ1-2; D uncertain. The CDR3 is made up of 13 amino acids. Looked up from germline, CDR1 is DFQATT and CDR2 is SNEGSKA (reference sequence). Deletions cut 4 bases from V and 3 bases from J, with 12 bases between. The chain's CDR3 is CSATYSVYYGYTF. CDR3 sequence (DNA): TGCAGTGCTACTTACAGTGTATACTATGGCTACACCTTC.

V and J are TRBV25-1 and TRBJ2-5; the match to TRBD2 covers 10 bases. The DNA end is more similar to TRBJ2-7, so the J call may be wrong. The CDR3 covers 14 residues. Germline loops: CDR1 MGHDK, CDR2 SYGVNS. The CDR3 region has the DNA TGTGCCAGCAGTGACTGGACTAGCGGCTACGAGCAGTACTTC. Its translation: CASSDWTSGYEQYF.

The genes are TRBV28 and TRBJ2-3; 10 nucleotides match TRBD1. Germline V CDR1 and CDR2: MDHEN, SYDVKM. V was pared by 7 bases and J by 4 bases, with 8 bases of the junction left unmatched. The CDR3 runs 15 residues. The CDR3 loop is CASTPGQGNSDTQYF. CDR3 nucleotides: TGTGCCAGCACCCCGGGACAGGGGAATTCAGATACGCAGTATTTT.

This clonotype was counted between two and nine times. Possible read error: a much larger clone is one base away. The CDR3 is CAISGTSFWLFF. The CDR3 DNA follows: TGTGCCATCAGTGGGACTAGTTTTTGGCTGTTCTTC. This chain connects TRBV10-3 to TRBJ2-1, with 7 positions matching TRBD2. Germline CDR1 ENHRY, CDR2 SYGVKD. The CDR3 runs to 12 residues. V lost 4 bases and J lost 15; bases outside the gene matches: 9.